What follows are 10 T cell receptor beta chains derived from one specimen sequenced in a study of cytomegalovirus exposure and HLA in healthy donors. The study ran its PCR with 60 Vbeta and 13 Jbeta primers. Sequenced by immunoSEQ multiplex PCR; TCRdb stores in-frame clones only, minus some. This table holds more than 150,000 clones, roughly three quarters found once. The specimen sequenced was PBMCs. The receptors shown here come from a woman aged 45-65 years in good health and CMV-seropositive.

This sequence joins TRBV27 and TRBJ1-2, with a weak D call TRBD1 (5 bases). V was trimmed by 8 bases and J by 8 bases, leaving 15 bases between them. CDR1 is MNHEY, CDR2 SMNVEV, per germline (reference sequence). The CDR3 runs 12 residues. CDR3 in DNA: TGTGCCAGCCTCACGGGGGGTGACGGCTACACCTTC. It codes for CASLTGGDGYTF.

A remark on this clone: This CDR3 is also generated by other DNA sequences in the sample. The V call is TRBV2, the J call TRBJ1-1; D remains ambiguous. This CDR3 region has 13 residues. Germline V gene sequence: CDR1 SNHLY, CDR2 FYNNEI. V was cut by 2 bases and J by 1 base, with 5 bases left in between. The CDR3 DNA reads as TGTGCCAGCAGTGAACGGAGGAACACTGAAGCTTTCTTT. Translation: CASSERRNTEAFF.

This chain links TRBV6-6 with TRBJ2-1, with 8 positions matching TRBD2. Germline CDR1 and CDR2: MNHNY and SVGAGI (reference sequence). This CDR3 region has 16 residues. Germline trimming cut 4 bases from V and 8 bases from J; bases unmatched to any gene: 13. As DNA, the CDR3 is TGTGCCAGCAGTTCCACCGGGACTAGTAGCGGTCATGAGCAGTTCTTC. Amino acids: CASSSTGTSSGHEQFF.

V is TRBV23-1 and J is TRBJ1-5, with TRBD1 identical over 8 bases. TRBV23-1 has ORF status, its function being uncertain. The length of the CDR3 is 16 residues. V shed 2 bases, J shed 1 base, and the junction held 4 bases outside the gene matches. CDR3 sequence reads: CASSQKTGGSNQPQHF. CDR3 nucleotide sequence: TGCGCCAGCAGTCAAAAAACAGGGGGAAGCAATCAGCCCCAGCATTTT.

CDR3 amino acids: CSADRGQDTGELFF. DNA for the CDR3: TGCAGCGCAGACAGGGGGCAGGACACCGGGGAGCTGTTTTTT. The chain couples TRBV29-1 to TRBJ2-2; 10 bases align to TRBD1. CDR1 and CDR2 (germline): SQVTM, ANQGSEA. This CDR3 is 14 amino acids long. Trimming took 7 bases from V and 3 from J; bases not matched to a gene: 5.

This clone was counted between two and nine times. The rearrangement joins TRBV5-6 to TRBJ2-1, with TRBD1 matching over 11 bases. Looked up from germline, CDR1 is SGHDT and CDR2 is YYEEEE. This CDR3 contains 17 residues. V lost 5 bases and J lost 4; bases outside the gene matches: 11. The CDR3 protein is CASSSTDGTGGYNEQFF. The CDR3 region has the DNA TGTGCCAGCAGTTCCACCGATGGGACAGGGGGGTACAATGAGCAGTTCTTC.

The rearrangement joins TRBV30 to TRBJ2-1; maybe TRBD2 (5 bases). Germline V gene lookup returns CDR1 GTSNPN and CDR2 SVGIG (reference sequence). Trimming removed 2 bases from V and 13 bases from J, with 12 bases in between. The CDR3 extends over 11 amino acids. CDR3: CAWSLRDLQFF. CDR3 nucleotides: TGTGCCTGGAGTCTCCGGGATCTTCAGTTCTTC.

This chain uses TRBV19 with TRBJ1-5; 8 nucleotides align to TRBD1. The CDR3 totals 16 residues. From germline, CDR1 is LNHDA and CDR2 SQIVND (reference sequence). The trim removed 4 bases at V and 1 base at J, leaving 6 bases unmatched. CDR3 nucleotide sequence: TGTGCCAGTAGTACGCCCCACAGGGGGAGCAATCAGCCCCAGCATTTT. It translates to CASSTPHRGSNQPQHF.

Written as DNA, the CDR3 is TGTGCCAGCAGCAGGGGACAGAGCTCTGCAACTAATGAAAAACTGTTTTTT. It codes for CASSRGQSSATNEKLFF. The rearrangement links TRBV5-4 to TRBJ1-4; TRBD1 matches 7 bases. CDR1 is SGHNT and CDR2 is YYREEE in the germline V gene (reference sequence). Trimming at V came to 4 bases and at J to 0 bases, leaving 9 bases not matched to a gene. CDR3 length equals 17 residues.

The gene calls are TRBV2 and TRBJ2-2; 12 nucleotides align to TRBD2. With V trimmed by 4 bases and J by 1 base, 7 bases remained unmatched. The CDR3 sequence is 18 residues long. The germline V gene has CDR1 SNHLY and CDR2 FYNNEI. The CDR3 loop is CASSVFPSGGENTGELFF. The CDR3 nucleotides read TGTGCCAGCAGTGTTTTCCCTAGCGGGGGGGAGAACACCGGGGAGCTGTTTTTT.